A selection of T cell receptor beta chains follows, all from one sample in a study of T cell responses to AZD1222 COVID-19 vaccine. TCRdb's copy holds only in-frame clones and misses some; the assay was immunoSEQ multiplex PCR. The sample holds 95,000 to 100,000 clones, around 87% seen once. This specimen was peripheral blood, taken 28 days after the second AZD1222 dose. These TCRs come from an adult who received the AZD1222 COVID-19 vaccine. Each CDR3 is given with its conserved first and last residue. Each record gives: D gene, J gene, clone size, V gene, CDR3 DNA, CDR3 protein. The D gene is left open where the match is weak. Clone size is given for some rows only: seen once, a few or many times, or a class if the clone is expanded.

d_call: .; j_call: TRBJ2-7; clone_size: .; v_call: TRBV5-1; cdr3_nt: TGCGCCAGCAGCGTTTCGACAAGTAACTACGAGCAGTACTTC; cdr3_aa: CASSVSTSNYEQYF
d_call: .; j_call: TRBJ2-1; clone_size: .; v_call: TRBV5-6; cdr3_nt: TGTGCCAGCATCTCTCGAAGGGACCCCTACAATGAGCAGTTCTTC; cdr3_aa: CASISRRDPYNEQFF
d_call: .; j_call: TRBJ1-5; clone_size: .; v_call: TRBV27; cdr3_nt: TGTGCCAGCAGAAGAGGGGTCAATCAGCCCCAGCATTTT; cdr3_aa: CASRRGVNQPQHF
d_call: TRBD1; j_call: TRBJ1-2; clone_size: .; v_call: TRBV18; cdr3_nt: TGTGCCAGCTCACCACCAGGGGACAGATCGAACTATGGCTACACCTTC; cdr3_aa: CASSPPGDRSNYGYTF
d_call: TRBD1; j_call: TRBJ1-2; clone_size: .; v_call: TRBV4-3; cdr3_nt: TGCGCCAGCAGCCACAGACCGGGACAGGGGGGTGGCTACACCTTC; cdr3_aa: CASSHRPGQGGGYTF
d_call: TRBD2; j_call: TRBJ2-3; clone_size: .; v_call: TRBV3-1/TRBV3-2; cdr3_nt: TGTGCCAGCAGCACGACTAGCGGGAGGGCTCGATGGACAGATACGCAGTATTTT; cdr3_aa: CASSTTSGRARWTDTQYF
d_call: TRBD1; j_call: TRBJ1-2; clone_size: once; v_call: TRBV28; cdr3_nt: TGTGCCAGCAGCTTAGGGGGCGCTAGCTATGGCTACACCTTC; cdr3_aa: CASSLGGASYGYTF
d_call: .; j_call: TRBJ1-4; clone_size: once; v_call: TRBV7-9; cdr3_nt: TGTGCCAGCAGCCTCCCCGGGACAACCGAAAAACTGTTTTTT; cdr3_aa: CASSLPGTTEKLFF
d_call: .; j_call: TRBJ1-1; clone_size: .; v_call: TRBV19; cdr3_nt: TGTGCCAGGGGGTGGAAGGGGCAATGGAACACTGAAGCTTTCTTT; cdr3_aa: CARGWKGQWNTEAFF
d_call: .; j_call: TRBJ1-3; clone_size: .; v_call: TRBV11-2; cdr3_nt: TGTGCCAGCAGCTTAGAGCAGGTAGCTGGAAACACCATATATTTT; cdr3_aa: CASSLEQVAGNTIYF
d_call: TRBD1; j_call: TRBJ1-4; clone_size: .; v_call: TRBV28; cdr3_nt: TGTGCCAGCAGTTCGCCCTCTCAGGGGGCAGGGGATGAAAAACTGTTTTTT; cdr3_aa: CASSSPSQGAGDEKLFF
d_call: .; j_call: TRBJ1-1; clone_size: .; v_call: TRBV9; cdr3_nt: TGTGCCAGCAGCGTCAGTCAGGGAGACACTGAAGCTTTCTTT; cdr3_aa: CASSVSQGDTEAFF
d_call: .; j_call: TRBJ1-1; clone_size: .; v_call: TRBV6-5; cdr3_nt: TGTGCCAGCAGTCCCCGGGAAAGGGAAGCTTTCTTT; cdr3_aa: CASSPREREAFF
d_call: .; j_call: TRBJ2-7; clone_size: once; v_call: TRBV6-5; cdr3_nt: TGTGCCAGCAGTTACTCGGCAGGGCTCTCCTACGAGCAGTACTTC; cdr3_aa: CASSYSAGLSYEQYF
d_call: .; j_call: TRBJ1-2; clone_size: .; v_call: TRBV2; cdr3_nt: TGTGCCAGCAGTGCGGACAACTATGGCTACACCTTC; cdr3_aa: CASSADNYGYTF
d_call: TRBD1; j_call: TRBJ2-2; clone_size: once; v_call: TRBV9; cdr3_nt: TGTGCCAGCAGCGACCGACAGGGGGGTGACACCGGGGAGCTGTTTTTT; cdr3_aa: CASSDRQGGDTGELFF
d_call: .; j_call: TRBJ2-5; clone_size: .; v_call: TRBV5-4; cdr3_nt: TGTGCCAGCAGCTTGGATGCCTCCAAAGAGACCCAGTACTTC; cdr3_aa: CASSLDASKETQYF
d_call: .; j_call: TRBJ2-1; clone_size: .; v_call: TRBV23-1; cdr3_nt: TGCGCCAGCAGGGACCCGGGGGAAGGAACCTACAATGAGCAGTTCTTC; cdr3_aa: CASRDPGEGTYNEQFF
d_call: .; j_call: TRBJ2-1; clone_size: .; v_call: TRBV2; cdr3_nt: TGTGCCAGCAGTGAACGTAGCTCCTACAATGAGCAGTTCTTC; cdr3_aa: CASSERSSYNEQFF
d_call: .; j_call: TRBJ1-5; clone_size: .; v_call: TRBV6-4; cdr3_nt: TGTGCCAGCAGTGACTTCTATAACGGGCAGCCCCAGCATTTT; cdr3_aa: CASSDFYNGQPQHF
d_call: TRBD1; j_call: TRBJ1-3; clone_size: .; v_call: TRBV7-9; cdr3_nt: TGTGCCAGCAGCCCCGGTCGGGACAGCGGCTCTGGAAACACCATATATTTT; cdr3_aa: CASSPGRDSGSGNTIYF
d_call: TRBD1; j_call: TRBJ2-2; clone_size: .; v_call: TRBV5-1; cdr3_nt: TGCGCCAGCAGCTTGTTGATTGCCCAGGGGGCCGGGGAGCTGTTTTTT; cdr3_aa: CASSLLIAQGAGELFF
d_call: .; j_call: TRBJ2-2; clone_size: .; v_call: TRBV7-9; cdr3_nt: TGTGCCAGCAGCCCGCTTGTGGAGCTGTTTTTT; cdr3_aa: CASSPLVELFF
d_call: TRBD1; j_call: TRBJ2-7; clone_size: .; v_call: TRBV5-1; cdr3_nt: TGCGCCAGCAGCTTGCACCGGGACAGGGTATCCTACGAGCAGTACTTC; cdr3_aa: CASSLHRDRVSYEQYF
d_call: TRBD1; j_call: TRBJ1-1; clone_size: few; v_call: TRBV5-1; cdr3_nt: TGCGCCAGCAGCTCCGGACAGGGAGTCACTGAAGCTTTCTTT; cdr3_aa: CASSSGQGVTEAFF
d_call: TRBD1; j_call: TRBJ1-6; clone_size: .; v_call: TRBV9; cdr3_nt: TGTGCCAGCAGTGATGGACAGGCGGACTATAATTCACCCCTCCACTTT; cdr3_aa: CASSDGQADYNSPLHF
d_call: .; j_call: TRBJ2-1; clone_size: many; v_call: TRBV30; cdr3_nt: TGTGCCTGGAGTGGGTCCGGGGCCGACAATGAGCAGTTCTTC; cdr3_aa: CAWSGSGADNEQFF
d_call: .; j_call: TRBJ2-7; clone_size: once; v_call: TRBV4-2; cdr3_nt: TGTGCCAGCAGCCAACCCTCTCTCGGAGGGGGGTCCTACGAGCAGTACTTC; cdr3_aa: CASSQPSLGGGSYEQYF
d_call: TRBD1; j_call: TRBJ1-5; clone_size: .; v_call: TRBV2; cdr3_nt: TGTGCCAGCAGATGGGGACAGGGGAGACAGCCCCAGCATTTT; cdr3_aa: CASRWGQGRQPQHF
d_call: TRBD2; j_call: TRBJ2-7; clone_size: .; v_call: TRBV5-4; cdr3_nt: TGTGCCAGCAGCTCACGACTAGCGGGGCAATACGAGCAGTACTTC; cdr3_aa: CASSSRLAGQYEQYF
d_call: .; j_call: TRBJ1-5; clone_size: .; v_call: TRBV5-4; cdr3_nt: TGTGCCAGCAGCCCCGGACGGGGGTTGGGTCAGCCCCAGCATTTT; cdr3_aa: CASSPGRGLGQPQHF
d_call: .; j_call: TRBJ1-3; clone_size: .; v_call: TRBV5-6; cdr3_nt: TGTGCCAGCAGCAACTACATGTCTGGAAACACCATATATTTT; cdr3_aa: CASSNYMSGNTIYF
d_call: .; j_call: TRBJ2-7; clone_size: .; v_call: TRBV15; cdr3_nt: TGTGCCACCGGCCGGGGGCTGACTTACGAGCAGTACTTC; cdr3_aa: CATGRGLTYEQYF
d_call: .; j_call: TRBJ1-2; clone_size: .; v_call: TRBV3-1/TRBV3-2; cdr3_nt: TGTGCCAGCAGCCGAGAGACAGTCCAGGGGTCTGGCTACACCTTC; cdr3_aa: CASSRETVQGSGYTF
d_call: TRBD1; j_call: TRBJ1-6; clone_size: .; v_call: TRBV6-5; cdr3_nt: TGTGCCAGCAGTTATTGGACAGGAGGGTATAATTCACCCCTCCACTTT; cdr3_aa: CASSYWTGGYNSPLHF
d_call: .; j_call: TRBJ1-4; clone_size: .; v_call: TRBV30; cdr3_nt: TGTGCCTGGAGTACCAACCTGGGACGTGGAGTGGGAAAACTGTTTTTT; cdr3_aa: CAWSTNLGRGVGKLFF